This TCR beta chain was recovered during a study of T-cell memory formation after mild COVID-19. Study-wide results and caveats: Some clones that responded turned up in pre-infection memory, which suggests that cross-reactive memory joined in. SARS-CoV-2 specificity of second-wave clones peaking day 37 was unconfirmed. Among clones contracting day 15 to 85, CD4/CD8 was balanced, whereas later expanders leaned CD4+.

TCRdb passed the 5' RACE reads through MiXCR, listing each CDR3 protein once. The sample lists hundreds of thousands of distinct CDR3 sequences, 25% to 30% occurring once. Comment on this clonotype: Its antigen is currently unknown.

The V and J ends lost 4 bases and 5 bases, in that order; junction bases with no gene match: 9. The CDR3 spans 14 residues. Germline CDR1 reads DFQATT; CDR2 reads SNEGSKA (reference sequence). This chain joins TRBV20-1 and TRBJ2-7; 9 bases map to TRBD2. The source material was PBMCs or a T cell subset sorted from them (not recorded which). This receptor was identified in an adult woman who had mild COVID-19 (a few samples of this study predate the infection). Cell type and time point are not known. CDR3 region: CSATISGSRNEQYF. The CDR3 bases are TGCAGTGCTACGATTAGCGGGAGTCGCAACGAGCAGTACTTC.